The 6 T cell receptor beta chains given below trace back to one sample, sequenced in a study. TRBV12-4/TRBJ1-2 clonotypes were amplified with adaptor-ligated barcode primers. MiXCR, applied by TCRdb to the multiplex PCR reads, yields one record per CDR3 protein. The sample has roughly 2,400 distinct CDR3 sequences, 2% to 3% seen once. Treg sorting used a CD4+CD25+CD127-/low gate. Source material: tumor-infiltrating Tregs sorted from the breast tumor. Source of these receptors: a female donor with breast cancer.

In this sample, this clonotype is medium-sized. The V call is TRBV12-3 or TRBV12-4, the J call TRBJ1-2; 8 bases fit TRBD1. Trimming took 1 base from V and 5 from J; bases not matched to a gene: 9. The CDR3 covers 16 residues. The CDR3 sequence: CASSLVRQGTGYGYTF. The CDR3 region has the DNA TGTGCCAGCAGTTTAGTCCGACAGGGGACTGGGTATGGCTACACCTTC.

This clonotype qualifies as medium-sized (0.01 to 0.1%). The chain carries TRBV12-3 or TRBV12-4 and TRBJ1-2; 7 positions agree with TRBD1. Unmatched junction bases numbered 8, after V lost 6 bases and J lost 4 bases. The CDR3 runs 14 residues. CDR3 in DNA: TGTGCCAGCAGGTTCCGACAGGGACTCTATGGCTACACCTTC. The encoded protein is CASRFRQGLYGYTF.

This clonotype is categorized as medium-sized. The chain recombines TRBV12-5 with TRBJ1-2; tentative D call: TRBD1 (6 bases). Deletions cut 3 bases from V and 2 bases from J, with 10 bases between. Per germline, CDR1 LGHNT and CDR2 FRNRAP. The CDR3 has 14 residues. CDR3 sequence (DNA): TGTGCTAGTGGTTTTGACAGGTCCAACTATGGCTACACCTTC. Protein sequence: CASGFDRSNYGYTF.

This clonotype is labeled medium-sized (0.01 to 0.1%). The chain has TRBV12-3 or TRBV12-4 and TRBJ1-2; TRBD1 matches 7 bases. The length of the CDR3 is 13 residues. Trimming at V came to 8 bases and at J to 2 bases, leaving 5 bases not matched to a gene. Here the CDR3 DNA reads TGTGCCAGCTGTCCGGGACAGAACTATGGCTACACCTTC. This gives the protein CASCPGQNYGYTF.

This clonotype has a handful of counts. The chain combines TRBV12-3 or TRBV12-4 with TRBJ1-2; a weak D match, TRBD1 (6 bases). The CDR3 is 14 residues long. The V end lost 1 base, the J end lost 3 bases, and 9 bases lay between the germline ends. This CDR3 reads CASSLDRADYGYTF. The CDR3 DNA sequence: TGTGCCAGCAGTTTAGACAGGGCCGACTATGGCTACACCTTC.

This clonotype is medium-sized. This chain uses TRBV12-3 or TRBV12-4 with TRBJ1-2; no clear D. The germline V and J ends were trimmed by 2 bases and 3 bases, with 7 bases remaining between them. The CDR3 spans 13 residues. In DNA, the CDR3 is TGTGCCAGCAGTTTACTCCACTACTATGGCTACACCTTC. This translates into CASSLLHYYGYTF.